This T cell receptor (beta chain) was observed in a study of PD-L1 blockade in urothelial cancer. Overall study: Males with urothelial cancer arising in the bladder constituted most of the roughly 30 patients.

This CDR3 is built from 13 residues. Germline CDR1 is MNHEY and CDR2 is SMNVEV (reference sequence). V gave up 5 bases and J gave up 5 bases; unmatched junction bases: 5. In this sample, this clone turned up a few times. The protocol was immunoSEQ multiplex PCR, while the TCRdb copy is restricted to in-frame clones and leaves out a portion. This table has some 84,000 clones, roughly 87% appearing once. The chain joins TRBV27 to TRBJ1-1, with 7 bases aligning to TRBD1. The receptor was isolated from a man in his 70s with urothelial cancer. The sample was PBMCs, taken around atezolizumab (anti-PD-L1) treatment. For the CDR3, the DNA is TGTGCCAGCAGTACGACAGGGAGAACTGAAGCTTTCTTT. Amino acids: CASSTTGRTEAFF.